These 25 T cell receptor beta chains share one sample of origin, sequenced in a study of B cell selection in AIRE deficiency. Here immunoSEQ multiplex PCR was the method, and the copy in TCRdb shows in-frame clones only, minus some. The table has fewer than 30,000 clones, approximately 96% seen once. Sorting defined conventional CD4 T cells as CD4+CD127+. Sequencing was carried out using conventional CD4+ T cells sorted from PBMCs. These receptors were collected from a human donor with AIRE deficiency.

V gene TRBV2 combines with J gene TRBJ2-3; 15 bases fit TRBD2. CDR3 size: 15 residues. CDR1 is SNHLY, CDR2 FYNNEI, per germline. The junction had 3 bases not matched to a gene; V was cut back by 8 bases and J by 3 bases. CDR3 DNA sequence: TGTGCCAGCCCCGGGACTAGCGGGAGGACAGATACGCAGTATTTT. Encoded protein: CASPGTSGRTDTQYF.

This clone has just one count. J is TRBJ2-7 and V is TRBV11-1; TRBD1 matches at 8 bases. CDR1 SGHAT and CDR2 FQDESV come from the germline V gene (reference sequence). Germline trimming cut 5 bases from V and 3 bases from J; bases unmatched to any gene: 6. This CDR3 has 14 amino acids. CDR3 residues: CASSRGQVLYEQYF. CDR3 sequence (DNA): TGTGCCAGCAGCCGGGGACAGGTCCTCTACGAGCAGTACTTC.

The chain is built from TRBV28 and TRBJ2-7; 7 bases align to TRBD1. CDR1 and CDR2 from the germline V gene are MDHEN and SYDVKM. The CDR3 runs to 14 residues. V was pared by 8 bases and J by 1 base, with 8 bases of the junction left unmatched. The DNA for the CDR3 is TGTGCCAGCCGGCCGACAGGGAATTCCTACGAGCAGTACTTC. Translated, it gives CASRPTGNSYEQYF.

This clone was picked up one time. The chain recombines TRBV7-2 with TRBJ2-1; D is ambiguous. V was trimmed by 4 bases and J by 8 bases, leaving 18 bases between them. The CDR3 runs 15 residues. Looked up from germline, CDR1 is SGHTA and CDR2 is FQGNSA. CDR3 coding DNA: TGTGCCAGCAGCTCCGGTGCTCTTGGCCGTTATGAGCAGTTCTTC. It codes for CASSSGALGRYEQFF. Combining the CDR3 with reference TRBV7-2 and TRBJ2-1 gives the whole variable domain GAGVSQSPSNKVTEKGKDVELRCDPISGHTALYWYRQSLGQGLEFLIYFQGNSAPDKSGLPSDRFSAERTGGSVSTLTIQRTQQEDSAVYLCASSSGALGRYEQFFGPGTRLTVL.

The chain is built from TRBV11-2 and TRBJ1-2, with D unclear. Trimming left V 5 bases short and J 8 bases short, with 12 bases between. Germline CDR1 is SGHAT and CDR2 is FQNNGV. CDR3 length: 12 amino acids. The CDR3 region is CASSPSVGGYTF. The CDR3 nucleotides read TGTGCCAGCAGCCCCTCGGTAGGGGGCTACACCTTC.

This clone was seen once. The chain combines TRBV19 with TRBJ1-3; D gene unclear. The CDR3 runs 13 residues. Germline V gene lookup returns CDR1 LNHDA and CDR2 SQIVND (reference sequence). V was clipped by 7 bases and J by 6 bases, with 13 bases between them. The CDR3: CASIGRGVNTIYF. The CDR3 bases are TGTGCCAGTATCGGCCGTGGGGTAAACACCATATATTTT.

V usage is TRBV23-1 and J usage is TRBJ2-7; the D gene is possibly TRBD1 (7 bases). TRBV23-1 is labeled an ORF, and its function is uncertain. The ends were cut back, 1 base at V and 2 bases at J, with 12 bases in the middle. There are 15 residues in the CDR3. In nucleotides, the CDR3 is TGCGCCAGCAGTCAATTCCCAGGGGGGCCCTACGAGCAGTACTTC. This encodes CASSQFPGGPYEQYF.

This rearrangement joins TRBV6-4 to TRBJ2-3; D uncertain. This CDR3 contains 14 residues. Trimming cost V 4 bases and J 2 bases, with 10 bases left between them. CDR1 and CDR2 (germline): MRHNA, SNTAGT. CDR3 protein: CASSVSHTTDTQYF. The CDR3 DNA reads TGTGCCAGCAGTGTCTCACATACCACAGATACGCAGTATTTT.

The V call is TRBV19, the J call TRBJ2-1, with 7 bases matching TRBD2. The CDR3 loop spans 15 amino acids. Germline V CDR1 and CDR2: LNHDA, SQIVND (reference sequence). J gave up 9 bases and V 9 bases, and 17 bases lay outside the gene matches. The CDR3 here is CASLEGGRLKSEQFF. For the CDR3, the DNA is TGTGCCAGCCTTGAGGGCGGGAGACTCAAAAGTGAGCAGTTCTTC.

A single count supports this clone. This chain uses TRBV18 with TRBJ1-1, with a weak D call TRBD1 (6 bases). The V and J ends lost 4 bases and 1 base respectively, with 10 bases between them. This CDR3 is built from 14 residues. Looked up from germline, CDR1 is KGHSH and CDR2 is LQKENI. The CDR3: CASSLDRSNTEAFF. The CDR3 bases are TGTGCCAGCTCACTCGACAGGTCGAACACTGAAGCTTTCTTT.

The chain links TRBV1 to TRBJ1-2. TRBV1 is given as a pseudogene. The CDR3 spans 15 residues. The CDR3 region has the DNA TGCACCAGCAGCCAAGGTCTGGCACGGTATTATGGCTACACCTTC. Its translation is CTSSQGLARYYGYTF.

CDR3 sequence reads: CASSVDPIASYGYTF. DNA for the CDR3: TGTGCCAGCAGCGTAGACCCCATCGCTTCCTATGGCTACACCTTC. The rearrangement links TRBV9 to TRBJ1-2; D gene ambiguous. V lost 0 bases, J lost 4 bases, and 13 bases lay in between. Germline CDR1 reads SGDLS; CDR2 reads YYNGEE. This CDR3 is built from 15 residues.

The chain has TRBV5-1 and TRBJ2-2; D is ambiguous. The ends were cut back, 0 bases at V and 7 bases at J, with 7 bases in the middle. Per germline, CDR1 SGHRS and CDR2 YFSETQ. CDR3 length: 13 residues. DNA of the CDR3: TGCGCCAGCAGCTTGGTGGGGAACGGGGAGCTGTTTTTT. Its protein is CASSLVGNGELFF.

V gene TRBV5-4 combines with J gene TRBJ2-3; TRBD2 matches at 12 bases. V was pared by 3 bases and J by 4 bases, with 6 bases of the junction left unmatched. The CDR3 loop spans 16 amino acids. The germline V gene encodes CDR1 SGHNT and CDR2 YYREEE (reference sequence). CDR3 amino acids: CASSSQASGRADTQYF. The CDR3 bases are TGTGCCAGCAGCTCCCAAGCTAGCGGGAGGGCAGATACGCAGTATTTT.

CDR3 nucleotides: TGTGCCAGCAGCTTAGCTGGGTGGGGACAGGTCAATCAGCCCCAGCATTTT. Its translation: CASSLAGWGQVNQPQHF. This chain links TRBV7-9 with TRBJ1-5; TRBD1 matches 8 bases. V shed 0 bases, J shed 3 bases, and the junction held 7 bases outside the gene matches. CDR1 is SEHNR and CDR2 is FQNEAQ in the germline V gene (reference sequence). The CDR3 has 17 amino acids.

V is TRBV29-1 and J is TRBJ1-4, with D hard to call. Germline V lookup: CDR1 SQVTM, CDR2 ANQGSEA. This CDR3 is built from 11 residues. The V end lost 4 bases, the J end lost 12 bases, and 12 bases lay between the germline ends. CDR3: CSVVLGFELFF. CDR3 sequence (DNA): TGCAGCGTTGTTCTAGGTTTCGAACTGTTTTTT.

V usage is TRBV30 and J usage is TRBJ2-3; 8 bases are a match to TRBD2. This CDR3 spans 14 amino acids. With V trimmed by 2 bases and J by 5 bases, 6 bases remained unmatched. CDR1 is GTSNPN, CDR2 SVGIG, per germline (reference sequence). This chain's CDR3 is CAWSSGRALDTQYF. CDR3 nucleotides: TGTGCCTGGAGTTCCGGGAGGGCCTTAGATACGCAGTATTTT.

With regard to this clone: Other DNA sequences in the same sample also yield this CDR3. CDR3 coding DNA: TGTGCCAGCAGTTTAGGGACATTGGGCCAAGAGACCCAGTACTTC. Protein product: CASSLGTLGQETQYF. The chain recombines TRBV27 with TRBJ2-5; perhaps TRBD1 as D (6 bases). CDR1 is MNHEY and CDR2 is SMNVEV in the germline V gene (reference sequence). CDR3 size: 15 residues. V was pared by 2 bases and J by 1 base, with 11 bases between.

This clone came up once. The J gene is TRBJ2-7, the V gene TRBV7-3; D possibly matches TRBD1 or TRBD2 (7 bases each). Germline V gives CDR1 SGHTA, CDR2 FQGTGA. The CDR3 length is 16 residues. Trimming stripped 3 bases from V and 3 bases from J, with 18 bases between. CDR3: CASSFYRGGSVYEQYF. As DNA, the CDR3 is TGTGCCAGCAGCTTCTACAGGGGCGGGAGTGTCTACGAGCAGTACTTC.

This chain uses TRBV5-1 with TRBJ2-4; the match to TRBD1 covers 10 bases. From germline, CDR1 is SGHRS and CDR2 YFSETQ. CDR3 length equals 16 residues. V was clipped by 6 bases and J by 3 bases; unmatched bases: 9. CDR3 region: CASNPTGGWGKNIQYF. As DNA, the CDR3 is TGCGCCAGCAACCCGACAGGGGGCTGGGGCAAAAACATTCAGTACTTC.

The chain carries TRBV28 and TRBJ2-3; 9 bases are a match to TRBD2. The CDR3 spans 16 residues. With V trimmed by 5 bases and J by 1 base, 7 bases remained unmatched. Germline lookup yields CDR1 MDHEN and CDR2 SYDVKM. DNA of the CDR3: TGTGCCAGCAGTGCTAATAGCGGGAGTGGCACAGATACGCAGTATTTT. As protein: CASSANSGSGTDTQYF.

J is TRBJ1-2 and V is TRBV6-1, with a tentative D call TRBD1 (5 bases). In germline, CDR1 is MNHNS, CDR2 SASEGT. The V and J ends lost 11 bases and 7 bases respectively, with 14 bases between them. The CDR3 totals 11 residues. The DNA of the CDR3 is TGTGCCGTATCGAGGGGCGCTGGCTACACCTTC. As protein: CAVSRGAGYTF.

The rearrangement uses TRBV6-5 and TRBJ2-7; D is uncertain. The CDR3 is made up of 12 amino acids. Germline values: CDR1 MNHEY, CDR2 SVGAGI. V lost 5 bases and J lost 5, with 10 bases in between. The CDR3 protein is CASSVIGDEQYF. CDR3 nucleotides: TGTGCCAGCAGTGTAATTGGGGACGAGCAGTACTTC.

V and J are TRBV6-6 and TRBJ2-3; D is tentatively TRBD1 or TRBD2 (5 bases each). There are 15 residues in the CDR3. The V gene lost 2 bases and the J gene lost 5 bases, with 14 bases spanning the gap. CDR1 is MNHNY, CDR2 SVGAGI, per germline (reference sequence). The CDR3 bases are TGTGCCAGCAGTTACCGGGGCAAATACCTAGATACGCAGTATTTT. Protein product: CASSYRGKYLDTQYF.

The J gene is TRBJ1-5, the V gene TRBV28; D uncertain. CDR1 and CDR2 (germline): MDHEN, SYDVKM. The CDR3 contains 16 residues. V shed 7 bases and J shed 0 bases, with 16 bases lying between them. The CDR3 coding sequence is TGTGCCAGCACCTCGGGGTGGAGCAATAGCAATCAGCCCCAGCATTTT. Its translation: CASTSGWSNSNQPQHF.